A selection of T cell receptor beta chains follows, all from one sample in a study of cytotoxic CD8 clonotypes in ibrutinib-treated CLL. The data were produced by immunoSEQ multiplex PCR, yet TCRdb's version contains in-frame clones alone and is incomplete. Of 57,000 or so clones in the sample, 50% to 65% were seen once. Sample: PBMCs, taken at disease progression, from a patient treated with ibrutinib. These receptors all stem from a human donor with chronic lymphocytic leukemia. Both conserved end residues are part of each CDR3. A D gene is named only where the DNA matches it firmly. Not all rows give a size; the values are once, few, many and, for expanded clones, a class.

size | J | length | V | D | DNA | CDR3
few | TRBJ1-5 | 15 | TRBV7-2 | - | TGTGCCAGCAGCTTAGTGGGAGCGAGCAATCAGCCCCAGCATTTT | CASSLVGASNQPQHF
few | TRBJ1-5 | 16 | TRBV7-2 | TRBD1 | TGTGCCAGCAGCCCTTGGACAGGAGATAGCAATCAGCCCCAGCATTTT | CASSPWTGDSNQPQHF
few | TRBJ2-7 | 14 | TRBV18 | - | TGTGCCAGCTCACCCAGGGGCGATTCCTACGAGCAGTACTTC | CASSPRGDSYEQYF
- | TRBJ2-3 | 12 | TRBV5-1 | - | TGCGCCAGCAGCTTGGGGGCAGATACGCAGTATTTT | CASSLGADTQYF
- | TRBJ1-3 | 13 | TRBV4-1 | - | TGCGCCAGCAGCCAAGATGAGAGGAACACCATATATTTT | CASSQDERNTIYF
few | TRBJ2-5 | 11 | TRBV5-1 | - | TGCGCCAGCAGGCTTGGGGAGACCCAGTACTTC | CASRLGETQYF
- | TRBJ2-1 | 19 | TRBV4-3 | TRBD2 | TGCGCCAGCAGCCAAGATGGCCCCGGACTAGCGGGAGTGTTCTATGAGCAGTTCTTC | CASSQDGPGLAGVFYEQFF
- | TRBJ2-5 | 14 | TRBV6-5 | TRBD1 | TGTGCCAGCAGCAAAGACAGGGAGAGAGAGACCCAGTACTTC | CASSKDRERETQYF
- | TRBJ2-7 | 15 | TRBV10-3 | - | TGTGCCATCAGTGATGGGACACTAAGCCCCAACGAGCAGTACTTC | CAISDGTLSPNEQYF
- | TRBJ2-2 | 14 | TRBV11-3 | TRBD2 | TGTGCCAGCAGGCGGGAGGGGAACACCGGGGAGCTGTTTTTT | CASRREGNTGELFF
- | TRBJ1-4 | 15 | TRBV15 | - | TGTGCCACCAGCAGAGCCTCTACAACTAATGAAAAACTGTTTTTT | CATSRASTTNEKLFF
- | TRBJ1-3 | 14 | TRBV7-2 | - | TGTGCCAGCAGCTTAGTACAGGCTGGAAACACCATATATTTT | CASSLVQAGNTIYF
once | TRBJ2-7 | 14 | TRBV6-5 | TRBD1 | TGTGCCAGCAGTAACACAGGGGGCGGCTACGAGCAGTACTTC | CASSNTGGGYEQYF
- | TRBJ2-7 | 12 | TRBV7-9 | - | TGTGCCAGCAGCTTAGGCCCGGTTGAGCAGTACTTC | CASSLGPVEQYF
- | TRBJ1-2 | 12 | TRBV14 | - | TGTGCCAGCAGCCACACAGGGAACGGCTACACCTTC | CASSHTGNGYTF
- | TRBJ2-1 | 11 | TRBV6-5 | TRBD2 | TGTGCCAGCAGTTTTAGCGGGAGTCAGTTCTTC | CASSFSGSQFF
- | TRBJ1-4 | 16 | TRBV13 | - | TGTGCCAGCAGCTCCCCCGGTGACAGCAGAGACGAAAAACTGTTTTTT | CASSSPGDSRDEKLFF
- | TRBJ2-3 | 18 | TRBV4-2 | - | TGTGCCAGCAGCCAACGTGCCGGGACACCCCTCGGCACAGATACGCAGTATTTT | CASSQRAGTPLGTDTQYF
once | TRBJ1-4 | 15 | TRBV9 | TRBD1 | TGTGCCAGCAGCGTAGAGGGACAGTTCTATGAAAAACTGTTTTTT | CASSVEGQFYEKLFF
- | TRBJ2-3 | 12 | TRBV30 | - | TGTGCCTGGAGTGAGCTGACAGATACGCAGTATTTT | CAWSELTDTQYF
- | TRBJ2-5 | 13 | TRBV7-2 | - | TGTGCCAGCAGCTTAGTCCGTGAAGAGACCCAGTACTTC | CASSLVREETQYF
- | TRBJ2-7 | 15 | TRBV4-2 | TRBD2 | TGTGCCAGCAGCCAGGAGGGTAGCGGGTCCTACGAGCAGTACTTC | CASSQEGSGSYEQYF
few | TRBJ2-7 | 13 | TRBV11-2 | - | TGTGCCAGCAGCTTAGGGCAGCTACGGGAGCAGTACTTC | CASSLGQLREQYF
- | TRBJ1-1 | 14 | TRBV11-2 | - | TGTGCCAGCGGACAACCCTCGAGGAACACTGAAGCTTTCTTT | CASGQPSRNTEAFF
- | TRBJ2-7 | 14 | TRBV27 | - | TGTGCCAGCAGTTCCAGGTGGGGCGCATACGAGCAGTACTTC | CASSSRWGAYEQYF
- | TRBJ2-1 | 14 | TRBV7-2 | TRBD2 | TGTGCCAGCAGCCCCGGGACTAGCGTTTATGAGCAGTTCTTC | CASSPGTSVYEQFF
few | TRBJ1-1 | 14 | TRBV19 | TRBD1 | TGTGCCAGTACCCCCAGGGGGCAGAACACTGAAGCTTTCTTT | CASTPRGQNTEAFF
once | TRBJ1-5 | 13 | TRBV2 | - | TGTGCCAGCAAACGAGCCAACAATCAGCCCCAGCATTTT | CASKRANNQPQHF
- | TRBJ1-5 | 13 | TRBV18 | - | TGTGCCAGCTCACCACCAAATAGTCAGCCCCAGCATTTT | CASSPPNSQPQHF
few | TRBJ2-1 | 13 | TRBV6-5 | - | TGTGCCAGCAGTTTCCGGACATACAATGAGCAGTTCTTC | CASSFRTYNEQFF
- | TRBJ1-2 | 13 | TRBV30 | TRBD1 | TGTGCCTGGAGCGACGGGACAGGTGGAGGCTACACCTTC | CAWSDGTGGGYTF
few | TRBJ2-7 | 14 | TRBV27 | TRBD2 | TGTGCCAGCAGTGCGGGACTAGCCATTTACGAGCAGTACTTC | CASSAGLAIYEQYF
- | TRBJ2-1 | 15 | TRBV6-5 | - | TGTGCCAGCAGTTACGGCCTAGGGGGCTACAATGAGCAGTTCTTC | CASSYGLGGYNEQFF
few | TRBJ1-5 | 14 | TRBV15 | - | TGTGCCACCAGCAGGGGTGATAGCAATCAGCCCCAGCATTTT | CATSRGDSNQPQHF
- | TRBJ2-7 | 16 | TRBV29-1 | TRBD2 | TGCAGCGTTGTAGGGACTAGCGGGAGGGCTTCCTACGAGCAGTACTTC | CSVVGTSGRASYEQYF
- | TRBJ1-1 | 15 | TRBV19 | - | TGTGCCAGTAGTATAGAGGCGCAGGGGAACACTGAAGCTTTCTTT | CASSIEAQGNTEAFF
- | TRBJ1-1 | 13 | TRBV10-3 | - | TGTGCCATCAGTGGATCGGGCCAGGGTGAAGCTTTCTTT | CAISGSGQGEAFF
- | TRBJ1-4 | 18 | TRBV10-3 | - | TGTGCCATCAGCGGAAGATCGGGGGCGGGTACAACTAATGAAAAACTGTTTTTT | CAISGRSGAGTTNEKLFF
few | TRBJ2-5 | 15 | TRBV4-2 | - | TGTGCCAGCAGCGATCCCTCGGCAGGGCAAGAGACCCAGTACTTC | CASSDPSAGQETQYF
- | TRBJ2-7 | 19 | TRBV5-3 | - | TGTGCCAGAAGCTTGCGTGTTTGGTCCCGGGGGCTCGGGATTTACGAGCAGTACTTC | CARSLRVWSRGLGIYEQYF
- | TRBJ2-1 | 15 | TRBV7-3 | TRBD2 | TGTGCCAGCAGCTTAAGGAGCGGGAGTGGGGATGAGCAGTTCTTC | CASSLRSGSGDEQFF
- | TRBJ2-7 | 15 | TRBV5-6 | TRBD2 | TGTGCCAGCAGCTTCAACGCGGGGGTATACTACGAGCAGTACTTC | CASSFNAGVYYEQYF
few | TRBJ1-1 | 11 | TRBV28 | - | TGTGCCAGTACAGGGTCCACTGAAGCTTTCTTT | CASTGSTEAFF